This TCR beta chain was observed in a study of T-cell memory formation after mild COVID-19. This clonotype was seen a handful of times. TCRdb processed the 5' RACE reads anew with MiXCR; each CDR3 protein has one entry. The repertoire has over 350,000 distinct CDR3 sequences, roughly a quarter of them found once; the top ten carry roughly 8.7%. The CDR3 totals 12 residues. V lost 1 base to trimming and J lost 12 bases, with 10 bases between them. CDR1 SGHDN and CDR2 FVKESK come from the germline V gene. The TCR comes from an adult woman who had mild COVID-19 (a few samples of this study predate the infection). Cell type and time point are not known. The J gene is TRBJ2-1, the V gene TRBV14; possible D gene TRBD1, 6 bases. The sequencing sample was made of PBMCs or a T cell subset sorted from them (not recorded which). CDR3 in amino acids: CASSQVQGGQFF. CDR3 DNA: TGTGCCAGCAGCCAAGTACAGGGTGGGCAGTTCTTC.